This T cell receptor (beta chain) came from a study of response to subunit inactivated influenza vaccine. General study results and limits: Few additional T cells are recruited per seasonal influenza vaccination, authors suggested.

The CDR3 length is 14 residues. The ends lost 5 bases at V and 5 bases at J; junction bases unmatched: 3. This clonotype was counted only a few times. Its specificity is not known. TCRdb fed the RT-PCR reads into MiXCR, producing one record per CDR3 protein. The sample lists hundreds of thousands of distinct CDR3 sequences, 15% to 18% seen once, with around a tenth in the top ten. The sample consisted of PBMCs from blood, taken roughly 12 days after vaccination. This rearrangement joins TRBV12-3 or TRBV12-4 to TRBJ1-2; 12 positions match TRBD1. The clonotype was recovered from a man between 45 and 60 years old who received an inactivated influenza vaccine. The CDR3: CASSGTGGVYGYTF. Written as DNA, the CDR3 is TGTGCCAGCAGTGGGACAGGGGGCGTGTATGGCTACACCTTC.